The 10 T cell receptor beta chains given below trace back to one sample, sequenced in a study of shared T cell receptors in the human thymus (dated by TCRdb to the early 2020s). To prepare the library, the immunoSEQ multiplex PCR assay was applied. TCRdb limited this immuneACCESS table to in-frame rearrangements with V and J called. A share of clones is missing; checked studies link under half to unresolved V genes, and the rest is unexplained. In all, the sample holds about 660,000 clones, and around 87% of those were seen once. The top ten constitute approximately 0.0097% of the sample. This sample was shared with a second study, whose subject was human thymus T cells.

The sample was thymocytes. These receptor sequences come from a boy under three years old with a congenital heart defect. Donor details come from another sample of the same person, matched by shared clones.

This chain uses TRBV18 with TRBJ2-7; 12 nucleotides line up with TRBD2. The V and J ends lost 3 bases and 0 bases, in that order; junction bases with no gene match: 15. The germline V gene has CDR1 KGHSH and CDR2 LQKENI. The CDR3 is 20 residues long. The chain's CDR3 is CASSPEKFGQTSGSSYEQYF. In DNA form, the CDR3 reads TGTGCCAGCTCACCGGAAAAATTCGGCCAGACTAGCGGGAGCTCCTACGAGCAGTACTTC. Full variable domain (outside the CDR3, taken from reference TRBV18 and TRBJ2-7): NAGVMQNPRHLVRRRGQEARLRCSPMKGHSHVYWYRQLPEEGLKFMVYLQKENIIDESGMPKERFSAEFPKEGPSILRIQQVVRGDSAAYFCASSPEKFGQTSGSSYEQYFGPGTRLTVT.

The chain has TRBV21-1 and TRBJ2-1; the table names TRBD2, a call not compared with the DNA. TRBV21-1 is an annotated pseudogene. The CDR3 has 12 residues. CDR3 residues: CASPGNYNEQFF. CDR3 sequence (DNA): TGTGCCAGCCCCGGGAATTACAATGAGCAGTTCTTC.

The rearrangement uses TRBV6-6 and TRBJ1-1; TRBD1 agrees at 10 bases. From germline, CDR1 is MNHNY and CDR2 SVGAGI (reference sequence). CDR3 length equals 14 residues. V lost 6 bases and J lost 6; bases outside the gene matches: 7. The CDR3 is CASSPGQGVPEAFF. The CDR3 DNA follows: TGTGCCAGCAGCCCTGGACAGGGGGTACCTGAAGCTTTCTTT.

The gene calls are TRBV10-1 and TRBJ1-1; 12 bases line up with TRBD1. The V gene end was trimmed by 1 base and the J gene end by 4 bases; junction bases not matched to a gene: 13. This CDR3 is 19 amino acids long. CDR1 is WNHNN, CDR2 SYGVQD, per germline (reference sequence). CDR3 in amino acids: CASSECPGTGGEVGTEAFF. CDR3 in DNA: TGCGCCAGCAGTGAGTGCCCCGGGACAGGGGGCGAGGTGGGCACTGAAGCTTTCTTT.

V gene TRBV7-9 combines with J gene TRBJ1-5; the match to TRBD1 covers 8 bases. The V segment lost 3 bases and the J segment 0 bases; nucleotides outside the gene matches: 1. Germline V gene lookup returns CDR1 SEHNR and CDR2 FQNEAQ (reference sequence). The CDR3 is made up of 15 amino acids. The CDR3 DNA reads TGTGCCAGCAGCTTGGGGACAGGTAGCAATCAGCCCCAGCATTTT. Protein: CASSLGTGSNQPQHF.

The rearrangement uses TRBV9 and TRBJ1-2, with TRBD1 matching over 7 bases. After removal of 3 bases from V and 2 bases from J, the junction contained 4 bases not matched to a gene. Germline loops: CDR1 SGDLS, CDR2 YYNGEE. The CDR3 sequence is 14 residues long. Here the CDR3 DNA reads TGTGCCAGCAGCGACAGGGGCGGCAACTATGGCTACACCTTC. It yields the protein CASSDRGGNYGYTF. The variable domain in full, with the rest retrieved from reference TRBV9 and TRBJ1-2, is DSGVTQTPKHLITATGQRVTLRCSPRSGDLSVYWYQQSLDQGLQFLIQYYNGEERAKGNILERFSAQQFPDLHSELNLSSLELGDSALYFCASSDRGGNYGYTFGSGTRLTVV.

V usage is TRBV28 and J usage is TRBJ2-7; D is possibly TRBD1 (6 bases). There are 15 residues in the CDR3. Deletions cut 8 bases from V and 0 bases from J, with 17 bases between. CDR1 MDHEN and CDR2 SYDVKM come from the germline V gene. The CDR3 loop reads CASARNRGNSYEQYF. DNA of the CDR3: TGTGCCAGCGCCAGAAATAGGGGGAACTCCTACGAGCAGTACTTC. The full variable domain, completed using reference TRBV28 and TRBJ2-7, is DVKVTQSSRYLVKRTGEKVFLECVQDMDHENMFWYRQDPGLGLRLIYFSYDVKMKEKGDIPEGYSVSREKKERFSLILESASTNQTSMYLCASARNRGNSYEQYFGPGTRLTVT.

The CDR3 DNA reads TGCGCCAGCAGCTTGGGGGGGACAAAGAACACTGAAGCTTTCTTT. This gives the protein CASSLGGTKNTEAFF. This chain connects TRBV5-1 to TRBJ1-1; a possible D gene is TRBD1 (6 bases). Germline V lookup: CDR1 SGHRS, CDR2 YFSETQ. Trimming cost V 0 bases and J 1 base, with 10 bases left between them. This CDR3 comprises 15 residues.

The chain recombines TRBV28 with TRBJ1-2, with D possibly being TRBD1 (6 bases). Between the trimmed V and J ends, which lost 2 bases and 8 bases, there was a span of 15 bases. CDR1 and CDR2 from the germline V gene are MDHEN and SYDVKM. There are 14 residues in the CDR3. The CDR3 DNA sequence: TGTGCCAGCAGTTTAATGAGGGGGACATGGGGCTACACCTTC. This translates into CASSLMRGTWGYTF.

J is TRBJ2-1 and V is TRBV6-5, with D possibly matching TRBD2 (6 bases). Per the germline V gene, CDR1 is MNHEY and CDR2 is SVGAGI. Trimming stripped 5 bases from V and 5 bases from J, with 16 bases between. This CDR3 is built from 15 residues. This CDR3 is CASSLTGAGNNEQFF. The DNA for the CDR3 is TGTGCCAGCAGTCTTACTGGGGCGGGGAACAATGAGCAGTTCTTC.